This TCR beta chain stems from a study of T cells in Graves' hyperthyroidism and ophthalmopathy. Study-level findings and limits: Ophthalmopathy and stable hyperthyroidism were told apart by a 13 V-J model.

V dropped 0 bases and J dropped 7 bases, with 20 bases sitting between them. The germline V gene has CDR1 LNHDA and CDR2 SQIVND (reference sequence). The CDR3 totals 17 residues. It was RNA transcripts that yielded the amplified TCR beta CDR3 regions. The HTBI primer set was used in a first-round RT-PCR of the TCR CDR3. TCRdb independently ran MiXCR on the multiplex PCR reads; one entry per CDR3 protein. Of more than 600,000 distinct CDR3 sequences listed, roughly 15% are singletons. About this clonotype itself: Its antigen is unknown.

J is TRBJ2-3 and V is TRBV19, with D tentatively TRBD2 (6 bases). The material sequenced was blood. The sequence was collected from a man aged 18 to 30 with Graves' hyperthyroidism. The DNA of the CDR3 is TGTGCCAGTAGTATAGAGGAGGGCGGGAAGCTCATCCATACGCAGTATTTT. Amino acids: CASSIEEGGKLIHTQYF. Looking up the rest from reference TRBV19 and TRBJ2-3 gives the full variable domain: DGGITQSPKYLFRKEGQNVTLSCEQNLNHDAMYWYRQDPGQGLRLIYYSQIVNDFQKGDIAEGYSVSREKKESFPLTVTSAQKNPTAFYLCASSIEEGGKLIHTQYFGPGTRLTVL.